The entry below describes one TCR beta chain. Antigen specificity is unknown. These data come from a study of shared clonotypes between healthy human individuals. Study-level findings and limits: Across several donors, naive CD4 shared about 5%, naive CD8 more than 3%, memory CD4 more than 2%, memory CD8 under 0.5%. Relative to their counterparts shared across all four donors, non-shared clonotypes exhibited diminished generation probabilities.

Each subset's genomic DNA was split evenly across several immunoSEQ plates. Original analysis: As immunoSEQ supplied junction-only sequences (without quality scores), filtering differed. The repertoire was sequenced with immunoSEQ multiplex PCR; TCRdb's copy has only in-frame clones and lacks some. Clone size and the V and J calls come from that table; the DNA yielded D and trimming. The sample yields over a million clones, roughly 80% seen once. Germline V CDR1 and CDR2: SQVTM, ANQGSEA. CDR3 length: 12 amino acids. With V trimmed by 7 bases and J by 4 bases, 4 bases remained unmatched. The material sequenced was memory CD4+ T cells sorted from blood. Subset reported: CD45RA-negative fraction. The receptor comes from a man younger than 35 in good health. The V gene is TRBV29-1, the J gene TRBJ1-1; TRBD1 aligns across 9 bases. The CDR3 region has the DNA TGCAGCGGGGACAGGGAAGGCACTGAAGCTTTCTTT. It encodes CSGDREGTEAFF.